The next 26 T cell receptor beta chains were all read from a single sample in a study of identical twins. Each CDR3 protein gets one entry after TCRdb re-called the 5' RACE reads with MiXCR. This sample has under 250,000 distinct CDR3 sequences; roughly 10% occur once, and the top ten carry 5% to 5.5%. Sequenced: memory (CD45RO+) T cells sorted from blood. The receptors stem from a woman younger than 30 in good health.

This clonotype has a handful of counts. The J gene is TRBJ2-5, the V gene TRBV11-3, with 10 nucleotides matching TRBD2. Trimming removed 1 base from V and 3 bases from J; junction bases left unmatched: 2. CDR1 SGHNT and CDR2 YENEEA come from the germline V gene. The CDR3 loop spans 15 amino acids. The CDR3 region has the DNA TGTGCCAGCAGCTTAGGGACTAGCGGAGAAGAGACCCAGTACTTC. Amino acid sequence: CASSLGTSGEETQYF.

This sequence joins TRBV6-6 and TRBJ2-2, with D hard to call. From germline, CDR1 is MNHNY and CDR2 SVGAGI (reference sequence). V lost 7 bases and J 8 bases, leaving 14 bases between the germline ends. The CDR3 covers 13 residues. The CDR3 nucleotides are TGTGCCAGCAAGTCTTCCTCGGCGGGGGAGCTGTTTTTT. Its translation is CASKSSSAGELFF.

This clonotype was seen repeatedly, ten times or more. The rearrangement uses TRBV12-3 or TRBV12-4 and TRBJ2-5, with 10 bases identical to TRBD2. The CDR3 covers 15 residues. J gave up 1 base and V 7 bases, and 6 bases lay outside the gene matches. In nucleotides, the CDR3 is TGTGCCAGCACCGCTAGCGGGAGCCCCCAAGAGACCCAGTACTTC. Amino acid sequence: CASTASGSPQETQYF.

The gene calls are TRBV4-2 and TRBJ2-3; 7 nucleotides line up with TRBD2. V was clipped by 0 bases and J by 0 bases; unmatched bases: 6. In germline, CDR1 is LGHNA, CDR2 YNFKEQ. The CDR3 has 17 residues. The CDR3 loop reads CASSQDVRGISTDTQYF. The CDR3 DNA reads as TGTGCCAGCAGCCAAGATGTGCGGGGGATTAGCACAGATACGCAGTATTTT.

This chain uses TRBV28 with TRBJ2-3; TRBD2 might be the D (7 bases). Germline V CDR1 and CDR2: MDHEN, SYDVKM. Trimming left V 6 bases short and J 4 bases short, with 20 bases between. The CDR3 totals 16 residues. CDR3 sequence (DNA): TGTGCCAGCAGCGACCCTCCGGGGGGCGTGGCAGATACGCAGTATTTT. Protein: CASSDPPGGVADTQYF.

This clonotype has only a few counts. The genes are TRBV10-3 and TRBJ2-1; D is unclear. This CDR3 is built from 16 residues. CDR1 is ENHRY, CDR2 SYGVKD, per germline. Deletions cut 0 bases from V and 2 bases from J, with 11 bases between. Here the CDR3 reads CAISESRRSAYNEQFF. For the CDR3, the DNA is TGTGCCATCAGTGAGTCAAGGAGAAGTGCCTACAATGAGCAGTTCTTC.

In its sample, this clonotype was seen a few times. This chain joins TRBV7-9 and TRBJ2-1; the match to TRBD2 covers 12 bases. The CDR3 contains 17 residues. Germline V gives CDR1 SEHNR, CDR2 FQNEAQ (reference sequence). Trimming at V came to 2 bases and at J to 10 bases, leaving 12 bases not matched to a gene. The CDR3 nucleotides are TGTGCCAGCAGCTTATTGGTGGCTAGCGGGAGGGCGCGGGAGCAGTTCTTC. Its translation is CASSLLVASGRAREQFF.

This clonotype was found many times. The rearrangement uses TRBV20-1 and TRBJ2-3, with a possible D match to TRBD2 (6 bases). The CDR3 has 13 residues. The V gene lost 1 base and the J gene lost 1 base, with 6 bases spanning the gap. Germline lookup yields CDR1 DFQATT and CDR2 SNEGSKA (reference sequence). CDR3 sequence: CSARGGGTDTQYF. CDR3 bases: TGCAGTGCTAGAGGCGGGGGCACAGATACGCAGTATTTT.

This clonotype was counted at least ten times. This rearrangement joins TRBV5-1 to TRBJ1-1; D not certain. The ends were cut back, 2 bases at V and 0 bases at J, with 8 bases in the middle. This CDR3 has 14 residues. The V gene's germline CDR1 is SGHRS and CDR2 YFSETQ. Written as DNA, the CDR3 is TGCGCCAGCAGCTTCGAAGGGATGAACACTGAAGCTTTCTTT. Its translation: CASSFEGMNTEAFF.

J is TRBJ1-2 and V is TRBV5-4; TRBD1 matches 12 bases. The germline CDR1 and CDR2 sequences are SGHNT and YYREEE (reference sequence). V lost 4 bases, J lost 4 bases, and 5 bases stayed unmatched. The CDR3 spans 15 residues. The CDR3 sequence: CASSIGTGGVYGYTF. The DNA for the CDR3 is TGTGCCAGCAGCATTGGGACAGGGGGCGTCTATGGCTACACCTTC.

This clonotype was recorded many times. The chain carries TRBV9 and TRBJ1-2, with D unclear. Trimming stripped 2 bases from V and 6 bases from J, with 17 bases between. CDR3 length equals 15 residues. Germline CDR1 reads SGDLS; CDR2 reads YYNGEE. As DNA, the CDR3 is TGTGCCAGCAGCGTCAACCCCGCTAGCATCGATGGCTACACCTTC. Protein sequence: CASSVNPASIDGYTF.

This chain links TRBV7-9 with TRBJ1-6; 8 bases match TRBD1. V trimming: 3 bases; J trimming: 6 bases; junction bases outside the gene matches: 4. Germline loops: CDR1 SEHNR, CDR2 FQNEAQ (reference sequence). The CDR3 has 15 residues. CDR3 amino acids: CASSLQGARNSPLHF. The CDR3 DNA sequence: TGTGCCAGCAGCTTGCAGGGGGCCCGTAATTCACCCCTCCACTTT.

Details on this clonotype: This clone may be a read error of a much larger clone one base away. The rearrangement joins TRBV29-1 to TRBJ2-2; D might be TRBD2 (5 bases). The CDR3 runs 12 residues. Germline values: CDR1 SQVTM, CDR2 ANQGSEA. The DNA for the CDR3 is TGCTGCATTCGGACTGGCCCCGGGGAGCTGTTTTTT. Translation gives CCIRTGPGELFF.

This chain connects TRBV20-1 to TRBJ2-1; TRBD2 matches 8 bases. The CDR3 has 16 amino acids. Looked up from germline, CDR1 is DFQATT and CDR2 is SNEGSKA (reference sequence). V lost 6 bases and J lost 0; bases outside the gene matches: 10. CDR3 amino acids: CSAPGGGRSSYNEQFF. Here the CDR3 DNA reads TGCAGTGCCCCGGGAGGCGGGAGGTCCTCCTACAATGAGCAGTTCTTC.

This clonotype was counted a few times. The rearrangement joins TRBV2 to TRBJ1-5, with D perhaps matching TRBD1 (5 bases). Trimming pared 4 bases from V and 3 bases from J, leaving 7 bases between. Germline CDR1 reads SNHLY; CDR2 reads FYNNEI. CDR3 length: 13 amino acids. This chain's CDR3 is CASSGGNNQPQHF. CDR3 bases: TGTGCCAGCAGTGGGGGGAACAATCAGCCCCAGCATTTT.

The J gene is TRBJ2-7, the V gene TRBV7-9, with a possible D match to TRBD1 (6 bases). Germline values: CDR1 SEHNR, CDR2 FQNEAQ (reference sequence). The CDR3 totals 16 residues. The ends were cut back, 5 bases at V and 2 bases at J, with 19 bases in the middle. CDR3: CASSRGGPGAAYEQYF. The CDR3 coding sequence is TGTGCCAGCAGCCGAGGGGGACCCGGGGCCGCCTACGAGCAGTACTTC.

The chain links TRBV7-2 to TRBJ1-2; the D is unclear. Looked up from germline, CDR1 is SGHTA and CDR2 is FQGNSA. This CDR3 has 14 residues. Trimming removed 1 base from V and 8 bases from J, with 14 bases in between. CDR3 residues: CASSLGWTDGGYTF. The CDR3 DNA sequence: TGTGCCAGCAGCTTAGGATGGACTGACGGGGGCTACACCTTC. The full variable domain, its missing parts supplied by reference TRBV7-2 and TRBJ1-2, is GAGVSQSPSNKVTEKGKDVELRCDPISGHTALYWYRQSLGQGLEFLIYFQGNSAPDKSGLPSDRFSAERTGGSVSTLTIQRTQQEDSAVYLCASSLGWTDGGYTFGSGTRLTVV.

This clonotype has a handful of counts. The chain carries TRBV7-6 and TRBJ2-7; 7 nucleotides match TRBD2. CDR1 SGHVS and CDR2 FNYEAQ come from the germline V gene. With V trimmed by 2 bases and J by 0 bases, 4 bases remained unmatched. The CDR3 totals 15 residues. CDR3: CASSLQSGTSYEQYF. CDR3 coding DNA: TGTGCCAGCAGCTTACAAAGCGGGACCTCCTACGAGCAGTACTTC. The full variable domain, with the rest looked up from reference TRBV7-6 and TRBJ2-7, is GAGVSQSPRYKVTKRGQDVALRCDPISGHVSLYWYRQALGQGPEFLTYFNYEAQQDKSGLPNDRFSAERPEGSISTLTIQRTEQRDSAMYRCASSLQSGTSYEQYFGPGTRLTVT.

This clonotype came up a few times. The rearrangement uses TRBV9 and TRBJ1-2, with D tentatively TRBD1 (6 bases). CDR1 SGDLS and CDR2 YYNGEE come from the germline V gene. The CDR3 contains 14 residues. Trimming removed 3 bases at V and 8 bases at J, with 17 bases between. The CDR3 spells CASSANTGTGGYTF. CDR3 nucleotides: TGTGCCAGCAGCGCCAACACAGGGACGGGCGGCTACACCTTC. Together with reference TRBV9 and TRBJ1-2, the CDR3 gives the full variable domain: DSGVTQTPKHLITATGQRVTLRCSPRSGDLSVYWYQQSLDQGLQFLIQYYNGEERAKGNILERFSAQQFPDLHSELNLSSLELGDSALYFCASSANTGTGGYTFGSGTRLTVV.

This clonotype was found a few times. The rearrangement links TRBV11-2 to TRBJ2-1; TRBD2 matches at 10 bases. V was clipped by 5 bases and J by 4 bases; unmatched bases: 8. This CDR3 is built from 16 residues. Germline values: CDR1 SGHAT, CDR2 FQNNGV. CDR3 loop: CASSPRLAGVYNEQFF. CDR3 nucleotide sequence: TGTGCCAGCAGCCCCCGGCTAGCGGGGGTGTACAATGAGCAGTTCTTC.

This clonotype appeared many times. The rearrangement links TRBV5-6 to TRBJ2-1; 7 bases match TRBD2. Germline trimming cut 4 bases from V and 1 base from J; bases unmatched to any gene: 11. This CDR3 comprises 17 residues. Germline CDR1 reads SGHDT; CDR2 reads YYEEEE. The CDR3 coding sequence is TGTGCCAGCAGCCTCTCCAAGCGGGGCGGTTCCTACAATGAGCAGTTCTTC. Amino acid sequence: CASSLSKRGGSYNEQFF.

A remark on this clonotype: This may come from a read error, since a much larger clone is one base off. CDR3 coding DNA: TGTGCCAGCAGCCGGGCCTACGAGCAGTACTTC. It specifies CASSRAYEQYF. This rearrangement joins TRBV7-9 to TRBJ2-7; D uncertain. Per the germline V gene, CDR1 is SEHNR and CDR2 is FQNEAQ (reference sequence). The CDR3 extends over 11 amino acids. Deletions cut 5 bases from V and 2 bases from J, with 4 bases between.

The chain couples TRBV20-1 to TRBJ2-5, with TRBD2 as a possible D gene (5 bases). CDR1 and CDR2 (germline): DFQATT, SNEGSKA (reference sequence). This CDR3 is built from 13 residues. Trimming stripped 6 bases from V and 3 bases from J, with 14 bases between. The CDR3 loop reads CSAEPDFEETQYF. DNA of the CDR3: TGCAGTGCCGAGCCGGACTTCGAAGAGACCCAGTACTTC.

The sample holds a few counts of this clonotype. The chain combines TRBV12-3 or TRBV12-4 with TRBJ1-2, with D tentatively TRBD1 (5 bases). The CDR3 has 14 amino acids. The V end was cut by 6 bases, the J end by 8 bases, with 19 bases between. CDR3 sequence reads: CASSRVDSPLGYTF. DNA for the CDR3: TGTGCCAGCAGCCGAGTTGACAGCCCCCTCGGCTACACCTTC.

This clonotype was counted ten times or more. The chain recombines TRBV20-1 with TRBJ2-1, with D possibly matching TRBD2 (5 bases). Trimming removed 4 bases from V and 6 bases from J, with 19 bases in between. Germline lookup yields CDR1 DFQATT and CDR2 SNEGSKA (reference sequence). The CDR3 is made up of 15 amino acids. In DNA form, the CDR3 reads TGCAGTGCTACCCAAGGGCCCGGGGTAGGCAATGAGCAGTTCTTC. Its translation is CSATQGPGVGNEQFF.

This clonotype was counted ten times or more. The genes are TRBV12-3 or TRBV12-4 and TRBJ1-5; D is possibly TRBD1 (5 bases). CDR3 length: 15 amino acids. V was pared by 1 base and J by 4 bases, with 11 bases between. CDR3: CASSLDGTANQPQHF. CDR3 DNA sequence: TGTGCCAGCAGTTTAGACGGGACCGCAAATCAGCCCCAGCATTTT.